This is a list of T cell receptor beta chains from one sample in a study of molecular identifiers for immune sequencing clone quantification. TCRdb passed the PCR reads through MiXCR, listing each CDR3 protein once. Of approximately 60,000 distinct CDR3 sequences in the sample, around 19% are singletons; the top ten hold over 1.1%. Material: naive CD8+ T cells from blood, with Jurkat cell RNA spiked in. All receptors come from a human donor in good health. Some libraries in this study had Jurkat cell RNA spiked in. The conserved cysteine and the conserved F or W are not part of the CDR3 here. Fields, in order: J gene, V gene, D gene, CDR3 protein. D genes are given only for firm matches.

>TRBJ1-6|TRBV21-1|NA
ASSSLWERSPLH
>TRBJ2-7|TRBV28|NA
ASSLGVRGEQY
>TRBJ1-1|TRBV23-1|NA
ASSHLTDTEAF
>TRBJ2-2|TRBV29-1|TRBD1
SVVPRGLETGELF
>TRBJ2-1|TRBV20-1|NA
RRSNEQF
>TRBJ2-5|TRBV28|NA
ASRLTGIAETQY
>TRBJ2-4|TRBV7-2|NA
ASSLGALKNIQY
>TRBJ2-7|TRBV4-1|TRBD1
ASSPRDSPSYYEQY
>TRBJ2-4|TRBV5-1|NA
ASSPRESVKNIQY
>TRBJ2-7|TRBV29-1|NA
SVVWDTYEQY
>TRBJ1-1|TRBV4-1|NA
ASSQAMAAYEAF
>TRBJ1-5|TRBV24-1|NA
ATSDTRTALGPQH
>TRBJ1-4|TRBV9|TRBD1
ASSEWDSNEKLF
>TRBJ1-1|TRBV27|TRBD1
ASSLLRGGTGHYHVNTEAF
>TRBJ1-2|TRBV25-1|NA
ASSPWGAGYGYT
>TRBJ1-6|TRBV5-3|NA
ASSLGTSASPLH
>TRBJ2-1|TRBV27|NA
ASSRGSFYNEQF
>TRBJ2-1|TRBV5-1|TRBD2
ASSAPLAGGTYNEQF
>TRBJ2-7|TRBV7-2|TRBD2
ASSWRLAGGDEQY
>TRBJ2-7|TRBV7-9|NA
ASSLVRQAGYNEQY
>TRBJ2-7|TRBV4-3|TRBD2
ASSQVFRTSGSIEQY
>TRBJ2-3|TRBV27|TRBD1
ASSLWGTGITDTQY
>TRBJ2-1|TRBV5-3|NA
AGSPRLVGLSSYNEQF
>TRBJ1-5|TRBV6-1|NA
ASSEGGDGQPQH
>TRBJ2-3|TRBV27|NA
ASSIRDPADTQY
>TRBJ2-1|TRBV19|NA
ASSMGVPEQF
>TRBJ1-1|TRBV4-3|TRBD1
ASSQGFRDRSNAEAF
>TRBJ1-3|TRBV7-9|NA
ASSSTGTRELTGNTIY
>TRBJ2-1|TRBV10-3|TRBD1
AISDQGARNEQF
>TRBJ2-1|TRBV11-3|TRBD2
ASSSNPGLAGVLGNEQF
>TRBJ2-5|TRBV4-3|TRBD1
ASSEGQGSQETQY
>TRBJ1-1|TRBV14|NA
ASSPGSEAF
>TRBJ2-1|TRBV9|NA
ASSVEGVTYNEQF
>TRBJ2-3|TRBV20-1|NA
SARELVSTDTQY
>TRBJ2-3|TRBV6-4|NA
ASSDSRDSTQY
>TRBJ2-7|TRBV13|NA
ASSLGLDGMSEQY
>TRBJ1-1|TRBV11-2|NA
ASNQLPYPDTEAF
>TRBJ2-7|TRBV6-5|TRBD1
ASSFAGTGEYEQY
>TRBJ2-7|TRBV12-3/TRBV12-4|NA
ASSLWDPSYEQY
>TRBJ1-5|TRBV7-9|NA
ASTDSNQPQH